The clone carrying this T cell receptor beta chain has a handful of counts. This specimen comes from a study of blood T cell repertoires in COVID-19. The CDR3 contains 15 residues. Germline V CDR1 and CDR2: MNHEY, SMNVEV (reference sequence). V dropped 3 bases and J dropped 7 bases, with 13 bases sitting between them. In the original workflow: Reference gene primer amplification yielded estimated nucleated cell counts. Only in-frame clones appear in the TCRdb table, and some are missing; sequencing was by immunoSEQ multiplex PCR. V and J calls and clone size are copied from that table; D and trimming were computed from the DNA. The sample lists roughly 200,000 clones, 85% to 90% occurring once.

Specimen: peripheral blood. The rearrangement links TRBV27 to TRBJ1-6, with TRBD1 as a possible D gene (5 bases). The clonotype was recovered from a woman aged 55-75 years with acute or convalescent COVID-19. DNA for the CDR3: TGTGCCAGCAGTTTGGGGTGGCAGGGAAATTCACCCCTCCACTTT. Translated: CASSLGWQGNSPLHF.